These 5 T cell receptor beta chains came from one sample sequenced in a study of neurological immune-mediated disorders. TCRdb re-called the 5' RACE reads with MiXCR, one entry per CDR3 protein. The table has more than 75,000 distinct CDR3 sequences, 4.3% seen once. Time point meaning: longitudinal time-point 3. Sample: PBMCs. These receptor sequences come from a woman aged 55-69 years with multiple sclerosis.

Note on this clonotype: Germline and junction disagree at one end, which may indicate a read error. The chain combines TRBV11-2 with TRBJ1-5; the D is unclear. Germline-derived CDR1 and CDR2 are SGHAT and FQNNGV. The CDR3 length is 15 residues. CDR3 amino acids: CASSLLGGGDHPHHF. The CDR3 DNA sequence: TGTGCCAGCAGCTTACTGGGAGGTGGCGATCATCCCCATCATTTT. The full variable domain, completed using reference TRBV11-2 and TRBJ1-5, is EAGVAQSPRYKIIEKRQSVAFWCNPISGHATLYWYQQILGQGPKLLIQFQNNGVVDDSQLPKDRFSAERLKGVDSTLKIQPAKLEDSAVYLCASSLLGGGDHPHHFGDGTRLSIL.

This clonotype occurred a few times. The chain has TRBV11-2 and TRBJ1-1; D is unresolved. Germline lookup yields CDR1 SGHAT and CDR2 FQNNGV. This CDR3 spans 14 amino acids. Trimming stripped 3 bases from V and 6 bases from J, with 14 bases between. CDR3 sequence reads: CASSFTPGRAEAFF. In nucleotides, the CDR3 is TGTGCCAGCAGCTTTACTCCCGGTAGGGCTGAAGCTTTCTTT.

In its sample, this clonotype was seen many times. The chain has TRBV20-1 and TRBJ1-1, with 10 bases aligning to TRBD1. The CDR3 runs to 15 residues. V lost 3 bases, J lost 4 bases, and 8 bases stayed unmatched. Germline loops: CDR1 DFQATT, CDR2 SNEGSKA (reference sequence). DNA for the CDR3: TGCAGTGCTAGCGGGACAGGGGCTGAGAGCACTGAAGCTTTCTTT. Amino acids: CSASGTGAESTEAFF.

This clonotype has ten or more counts. The CDR3 DNA sequence: TGCAGTGCTGGGGGTGGGGTCTACGAGCAGTACTTC. Residues: CSAGGGVYEQYF. The rearrangement joins TRBV20-1 to TRBJ2-7; D may match TRBD1 or TRBD2 (5 bases each). The CDR3 spans 12 residues. V lost 5 bases and J 3 bases, leaving 11 bases between the germline ends. Germline CDR1 is DFQATT and CDR2 is SNEGSKA (reference sequence).

This clonotype was observed a few times. The rearrangement links TRBV18 to TRBJ1-1; D remains ambiguous. Germline CDR1 is KGHSH and CDR2 is LQKENI. The V end lost 0 bases, the J end lost 1 base, and 9 bases lay between the germline ends. The CDR3 covers 15 residues. CDR3 loop: CASSPPTRRNTEAFF. CDR3 nucleotides: TGTGCCAGCTCACCACCGACGAGGAGGAACACTGAAGCTTTCTTT.